This T cell receptor (beta chain) derives from a study of shared clonotypes between healthy human individuals (dated by TCRdb to 2019 to 2021). About the full investigation: A couple of women and a few men aged 18 to 49 years were included in the cohort. Blood TCR repertoires of roughly five healthy adults were deeply sequenced to estimate repertoire size and the extent of clonotype sharing between individuals. To increase sequencing depth and limit assay-specific biases, TCR repertoire library preparation and sequencing were carried out by different laboratories using diverse techniques. Per donor, leukapheresis produced somewhere between about 0.85 and 9.5 billion PBMCs. The paper as a whole reports these results and caveats: Sampling was restricted to blood, and TCR repertoires in tissue are likely to differ from TCR repertoires in blood. Pairwise subsampling indicated that sequencing depth was expected to affect the degree of clonotype sharing among donors. The small number of donors limited the genetic and exposure-history diversity represented.

Healthy HIV-negative adults with no recently reported acute infections or vaccinations were included as donors. Every donor was a Caucasian adult living in Nashville, Tennessee, USA. For unsorted samples, about 90 million PBMCs were counted and genomic DNA was extracted with the QIAamp DNA Blood Mini kit. After blood collection by leukapheresis, PBMCs were isolated using Ficoll-Histopaque density gradient centrifugation and then cryopreserved in the vapor phase of liquid nitrogen. Using the deep immunoSEQ assay, multiplex PCR amplified TCR CDR3 regions from genomic DNA. Extracted genomic DNA from each cell subset was distributed evenly across all wells of several immunoSEQ 96-well plates, and each plate was treated as a replicate. For unsorted PBMC, roughly 330 ng of genomic DNA, equivalent to approximately 28,000 T cell genomes, went into each replicate PCR. Ten immunoSEQ deep assay plates were used to sequence the unsorted PBMC genomic DNA. Purified libraries were quantified with a Qubit 3.0 fluorometer, sized on a Bioanalyzer 2100, and re-quantified with the KAPA Library Quantification kit. Each immunoSEQ 96-well plate was sequenced on its own single-read 150-cycle Illumina NextSeq 550 flow cell. On the study's bioinformatics: Because the immunoSEQ output held only junctional sequences and lacked quality scores, the filtering could not match the filtering applied to full-length reads. To assign V/J genes and CDR3, sequences were annotated using PyIR, a Python wrapper for IgBLAST v1.9, with IMGT germline references. Reads with weak V/J assignments (E-value above 1e-6), missing CDR3, stop codons, out-of-frame junctions, or ambiguous translated residues were removed. V3J clonotypes were defined as sequences sharing an identical inferred V gene, J gene, and CDR3 amino acid sequence. Percentage overlap between repertoires was computed as shared unique clonotypes divided by the size of the smaller repertoire. Richness of each repertoire was evaluated using RTK rarefaction, the Chao1 estimator, and Recon v2.1 estimates of unobserved clonotypes. TCRdb obtained this table from immuneACCESS and retained in-frame rearrangements with V and J assigned. These tables miss some clones; where compared with another copy, unresolved V genes account for less than half of the shortfall, and the remainder is unexplained. D and trimming were read from the DNA, whereas the V and J calls and clone size are those reported in that table. The sample table lists roughly 500,000 clones, 79% of them with a count of one. The top ten constitute 10% to 15% of the sample.

For this clone: Its specific antigen is unknown. No base qualities exist here, and no much larger clone lies one base off it.

From its cysteine to its phenylalanine, the CDR3 spans 19 amino acids. Only CDR3 DNA is held: 57 bases, read in frame from base 1. Compared with germline, V lacks 4 bases and J lacks 10 bases; bases without a gene match: 23. CDR1 is given as LGHNA and CDR2 as YSLEER, both from the germline V gene. This sequence was found in a woman aged 40 to 49 in good health. Some clones in this sample may be carry-over from other donors' samples. The sample comprised PBMCs. The rearrangement joined TRBV4-3 to TRBJ2-1, and TRBD2 matches 9 of the central bases. The CDR3 reads CASSPKMVSGVAGDIEQFF. The nucleotides are TGCGCCAGCAGCCCGAAGATGGTAAGTGGTGTAGCGGGAGATATCGAGCAGTTCTTC.